Below, 23 T cell receptor beta chains from the same sample are listed, as sequenced in a study of sequential checkpoint blockade in melanoma. Assay: immunoSEQ multiplex PCR; the TCRdb copy retains only in-frame clones and omits some. The sample yields more than 1,200 clones, around 23% seen once. Treatment described: randomized to nivolumab then ipilimumab (arm A) or the reverse (arm B). The sequences come from tumor tissue (inferred from file names), collected from a patient given nivolumab and ipilimumab in sequence. All receptors come from a human donor with melanoma.

The chain has TRBV18 and TRBJ2-1; 14 positions agree with TRBD2. Germline V gene data show CDR1 as KGHSH and CDR2 as LQKENI. This CDR3 region has 16 residues. J lost 6 bases, V lost 5 bases, and 6 bases had no gene match. The CDR3: CASSMRTSGGTNEQFF. The CDR3 DNA follows: TGTGCCAGCTCAATGCGGACTAGCGGGGGGACCAATGAGCAGTTCTTC.

This clone rates as large. The chain links TRBV6-8 to TRBJ2-5, with D maybe TRBD1 (6 bases). From germline, CDR1 is MNHGY and CDR2 SAAAGT. Trimming removed 2 bases from V and 3 bases from J, with 19 bases in between. The CDR3 is 17 residues long. The CDR3 here is CASSYHFDGGFKETQYF. As DNA, the CDR3 is TGTGCCAGCAGTTACCACTTCGATGGGGGCTTTAAAGAGACCCAGTACTTC.

This clone has only a few counts. This chain connects TRBV28 to TRBJ2-5, with 10 bases matching TRBD2. From germline, CDR1 is MDHEN and CDR2 SYDVKM. The CDR3 sequence is 15 residues long. V shed 6 bases and J 2 bases; nucleotides not matched to a gene: 6. CDR3 DNA sequence: TGTGCCAGCAGGGCACTAGCGGGGATACAAGAGACCCAGTACTTC. Protein product: CASRALAGIQETQYF.

This chain connects TRBV6-8 to TRBJ2-7, with TRBD2 identical over 9 bases. Germline trimming cut 6 bases from V and 7 bases from J; bases unmatched to any gene: 10. CDR3 length: 14 residues. Germline V lookup: CDR1 MNHGY, CDR2 SAAAGT. The CDR3 nucleotides are TGTGCCAGCAGCCCCGGGACTAGCTCTAGAGAGCAGTACTTC. Its protein is CASSPGTSSREQYF.

This clone is judged medium-sized. The chain has TRBV11-3 and TRBJ2-1, with 7 positions matching TRBD2. CDR1 and CDR2 from the germline V gene are SGHNT and YENEEA. The CDR3 sequence is 16 residues long. V was pared by 8 bases and J by 0 bases, with 10 bases of the junction left unmatched. The CDR3 bases are TGTGCCAGCTCCTCCCTGGTAGCGGGCTCCTACAATGAGCAGTTCTTC. Translation: CASSSLVAGSYNEQFF.

This chain uses TRBV6-8 with TRBJ2-6, with 7 bases that match TRBD1. CDR1 MNHGY and CDR2 SAAAGT come from the germline V gene. The CDR3 sequence is 15 residues long. Unmatched junction bases numbered 1, after V lost 5 bases and J lost 0 bases. The CDR3 is CASSQGVSGANVLTF. The CDR3 nucleotides are TGTGCCAGCAGTCAGGGGGTCTCTGGGGCCAACGTCCTGACTTTC.

This sequence joins TRBV18 and TRBJ2-4, with 7 bases lining up with TRBD1. J gave up 7 bases and V 4 bases, and 4 bases lay outside the gene matches. CDR3 length: 13 residues. Per the germline V gene, CDR1 is KGHSH and CDR2 is LQKENI. Here the CDR3 reads CASSQETGNIQYF. CDR3 nucleotides: TGTGCCAGCTCACAGGAGACAGGGAACATTCAGTACTTC.

The sample holds a few counts of this clone. CDR3 sequence reads: CASSPGSYNEQFF. In nucleotides, the CDR3 is TGTGCCAGTAGTCCAGGGTCCTACAATGAGCAGTTCTTC. The rearrangement links TRBV19 to TRBJ2-1; D might be TRBD1 (5 bases). Germline CDR1 reads LNHDA; CDR2 reads SQIVND (reference sequence). The CDR3 loop spans 13 amino acids. The V end was cut by 5 bases, the J end by 1 base, with 6 bases between.

This chain links TRBV29-1 with TRBJ1-1; 8 bases map to TRBD1. The ends lost 7 bases at V and 3 bases at J; junction bases unmatched: 4. Germline loops: CDR1 SQVTM, CDR2 ANQGSEA. The CDR3 runs to 12 residues. In DNA, the CDR3 is TGCAGCGCCTCACAGGGGGACACTGAAGCTTTCTTT. Translating gives CSASQGDTEAFF.

This clone is classed as medium-sized. Germline is not matched at one junction end, which may reflect a read error. The chain couples TRBV11-3 to TRBJ1-2; tentatively, D is TRBD1 (5 bases). This CDR3 has 15 residues. Looked up from germline, CDR1 is SGHNT and CDR2 is YENEEA. The CDR3: CASSLDMGTAVPFDF. CDR3 coding DNA: TGTGCCAGCAGCTTAGATATGGGGACGGCTGTCCCGTTTGACTTC.

The CDR3 sequence: CASGSHTEAFF. CDR3 nucleotide sequence: TGTGCCAGCGGCTCTCACACTGAAGCTTTCTTT. This chain uses TRBV12-5 with TRBJ1-1; D ambiguous. Germline V CDR1 and CDR2: LGHNT, FRNRAP. This CDR3 contains 11 residues. The variable domain in full, with the rest retrieved from reference TRBV12-5 and TRBJ1-1, is DARVTQTPRHKVTEMGQEVTMRCQPILGHNTVFWYRQTMMQGLELLAYFRNRAPLDDSGMPKDRFSAEMPDATLATLKIQPSEPRDSAVYFCASGSHTEAFFGQGTRLTVV.

V gene TRBV5-1 combines with J gene TRBJ1-5, with D unresolved. CDR3 size: 14 residues. V was cut by 4 bases and J by 3 bases, with 11 bases left in between. CDR1 and CDR2 (germline): SGHRS, YFSETQ. The CDR3 nucleotides read TGCGCCAGCAGCCCGGACGGATCCAATCAGCCCCAGCATTTT. Translation gives CASSPDGSNQPQHF.

This clone rates as medium-sized. The gene calls are TRBV4-1 and TRBJ1-1, with 11 bases lining up with TRBD1. This CDR3 comprises 17 residues. CDR1 is MGHRA, CDR2 YSYEKL, per germline. J lost 11 bases, V lost 5 bases, and 19 bases had no gene match. The CDR3: CASSKGQGANAGFEAFF. The CDR3 coding sequence is TGCGCCAGCAGCAAAGGACAGGGGGCGAATGCCGGATTCGAGGCTTTCTTT.

In its sample, this clone ranks as medium-sized. This chain joins TRBV11-3 and TRBJ1-5; TRBD1 might be the D (5 bases). The CDR3 sequence is 18 residues long. The germline V gene encodes CDR1 SGHNT and CDR2 YENEEA. The V end was cut by 3 bases, the J end by 0 bases, with 18 bases between. Written as DNA, the CDR3 is TGTGCCAGCAGCTTGTGGGGAGAACAGGCCTATAGCAATCAGCCCCAGCATTTT. It translates to CASSLWGEQAYSNQPQHF.

J is TRBJ1-2 and V is TRBV4-1, with 7 bases identical to TRBD1. The V segment lost 0 bases and the J segment 4 bases; nucleotides outside the gene matches: 5. Germline V gene data show CDR1 as MGHRA and CDR2 as YSYEKL. This CDR3 comprises 15 residues. CDR3 residues: CASSQDGTAFYGYTF. The CDR3 DNA sequence: TGCGCCAGCAGCCAAGATGGGACAGCCTTCTATGGCTACACCTTC.

The chain is built from TRBV4-1 and TRBJ1-5; D is undetermined. Trimming took 0 bases from V and 7 from J, leaving 16 bases between them. CDR3 length: 16 amino acids. Germline lookup yields CDR1 MGHRA and CDR2 YSYEKL. CDR3 coding DNA: TGCGCCAGCAGCCAAGAGGAGGGCGCAGGAGGCCAGCCCCAGCATTTT. Residues: CASSQEEGAGGQPQHF.

This clone is termed medium-sized. This chain links TRBV11-3 with TRBJ2-5; TRBD2 matches at 9 bases. Germline loops: CDR1 SGHNT, CDR2 YENEEA. The CDR3 has 15 amino acids. After removal of 5 bases from V and 7 bases from J, the junction contained 11 bases not matched to a gene. The CDR3 nucleotides read TGTGCCAGCAGCCTCTTGCGGGGGGGATTGGTGACCCAGTACTTC. Residues: CASSLLRGGLVTQYF.

This clone was picked up a small number of times. The chain has TRBV19 and TRBJ2-1; tentatively, D is TRBD2 (6 bases). The length of the CDR3 is 13 residues. V lost 4 bases and J lost 6, with 10 bases in between. CDR1 is LNHDA, CDR2 SQIVND, per germline (reference sequence). CDR3 in amino acids: CASSSRLGNEQFF. CDR3 DNA: TGTGCCAGTAGTAGCCGACTAGGCAATGAGCAGTTCTTC. Full variable domain (rest looked up from reference TRBV19 and TRBJ2-1): DGGITQSPKYLFRKEGQNVTLSCEQNLNHDAMYWYRQDPGQGLRLIYYSQIVNDFQKGDIAEGYSVSREKKESFPLTVTSAQKNPTAFYLCASSSRLGNEQFFGPGTRLTVL.

The CDR3 nucleotides are TGTGCCACCAGCAGACTAGCGGGAGTCCCCAATGAGCAGTTCTTC. Its protein product is CATSRLAGVPNEQFF. This rearrangement joins TRBV15 to TRBJ2-1, with 10 bases matching TRBD2. Trimming took 2 bases from V and 6 from J; bases not matched to a gene: 4. This CDR3 has 15 residues. Germline V gene data show CDR1 as LNHNV and CDR2 as YYDKDF (reference sequence).

This clone is categorized as medium-sized (0.01 to 0.1%). The junction departs from germline at one end; a sequencing error may be responsible. The rearrangement joins TRBV23-1 to TRBJ2-2; 12 bases are a match to TRBD2. TRBV23-1 is recorded as an ORF, its role being uncertain. This CDR3 has 18 residues. The DNA of the CDR3 is TGCGCCAGCAGCCAATCATTGCTAGCGGGAGGGCCGGTCGGGGAGCTGTTTTTT. Amino acids: CASSQSLLAGGPVGELFF.

This chain joins TRBV29-1 and TRBJ1-1, with 7 bases matching TRBD1. The CDR3 is made up of 12 amino acids. V gave up 8 bases and J gave up 3 bases; unmatched junction bases: 6. The germline gives CDR1 SQVTM, CDR2 ANQGSEA. The CDR3, as DNA: TGCAGCACAACTCAGGGGGACACTGAAGCTTTCTTT. Translation: CSTTQGDTEAFF.

V gene TRBV6-8 combines with J gene TRBJ2-7; 8 bases fit TRBD1. V lost 5 bases, J lost 6 bases, and 15 bases stayed unmatched. This CDR3 region has 16 residues. Germline values: CDR1 MNHGY, CDR2 SAAAGT. The CDR3 sequence: CASSTELDRDFSEQYF. For the CDR3, the DNA is TGTGCCAGCAGTACCGAGCTGGACAGGGATTTTAGCGAGCAGTACTTC.

This clone was seen a few times. This chain connects TRBV28 to TRBJ2-5; 13 bases are shared with TRBD2. The CDR3 is 16 amino acids. Losses at the gene ends were 5 bases for V and 1 base for J; bases not matched to a gene: 4. Germline V gives CDR1 MDHEN, CDR2 SYDVKM. The CDR3 DNA sequence: TGTGCCAGCAGTACTAGCGGGAGGGCAATCCAAGAGACCCAGTACTTC. Its translation: CASSTSGRAIQETQYF.